The 26 T cell receptor beta chains in this list originate from one sample, sequenced in a study of T cells in Graves' hyperthyroidism and ophthalmopathy. TCR beta CDR3 region amplification was performed from RNA transcripts. A set of HTBI primers served as the primers for a first-round RT-PCR of the TCR CDR3. Via MiXCR, TCRdb re-called the multiplex PCR reads, giving one row per CDR3 protein. The table lists 350,000 or so distinct CDR3 sequences, roughly 18% of them singletons. Material for sequencing was blood. These TCRs come from a woman aged 45-65 years with Graves' hyperthyroidism.

This clonotype was detected many times. The V call is TRBV3-1, the J call TRBJ1-2, with 10 bases fitting TRBD1. This CDR3 region has 15 residues. V trimming: 1 base; J trimming: 12 bases; junction bases outside the gene matches: 11. Germline lookup yields CDR1 LGHDT and CDR2 YNNKEL (reference sequence). CDR3 protein: CASSQGTHLTGGDTF. CDR3 bases: TGTGCCAGCAGCCAAGGGACACATCTGACAGGGGGCGACACCTTC. Full variable domain (outside the CDR3, taken from reference TRBV3-1 and TRBJ1-2): DTAVSQTPKYLVTQMGNDKSIKCEQNLGHDTMYWYKQDSKKFLKIMFSYNNKELIINETVPNRFSPKSPDKAHLNLHINSLELGDSAVYFCASSQGTHLTGGDTFGSGTRLTVV.

The genes are TRBV5-1 and TRBJ1-1, with D perhaps matching TRBD1 (5 bases). Germline V gives CDR1 SGHRS, CDR2 YFSETQ. The V end was cut by 0 bases, the J end by 2 bases, with 17 bases between. The CDR3 totals 17 residues. The CDR3: CASSLGGGLGSNTEAFF. CDR3 in DNA: TGCGCCAGCAGCTTGGGTGGGGGGTTGGGGTCCAACACTGAAGCTTTCTTT.

The chain joins TRBV7-6 to TRBJ2-3; possible D gene TRBD2, 6 bases. The CDR3 has 13 residues. Trimming took off 5 bases at V and 1 base at J, with 7 bases between the two ends. Germline V gene lookup returns CDR1 SGHVS and CDR2 FNYEAQ. CDR3 nucleotides: TGTGCCAGCAGCCGCGGGGGCACAGATACGCAGTATTTT. Its translation: CASSRGGTDTQYF.

The gene calls are TRBV20-1 and TRBJ1-1; tentatively, D is TRBD1 (6 bases). The CDR3 totals 15 residues. V was cut by 3 bases and J by 0 bases, with 14 bases left in between. The germline V gene encodes CDR1 DFQATT and CDR2 SNEGSKA (reference sequence). CDR3 nucleotide sequence: TGCAGTGCTAGTAACCGGGACACCCTGAACACTGAAGCTTTCTTT. Residues: CSASNRDTLNTEAFF.

This clonotype was seen ten or more times. The chain joins TRBV2 to TRBJ2-1; D might be TRBD1 (6 bases). V was trimmed by 5 bases and J by 6 bases, leaving 11 bases between them. This CDR3 has 13 residues. Per the germline V gene, CDR1 is SNHLY and CDR2 is FYNNEI. Written as DNA, the CDR3 is TGTGCCAGCAGTAGGTTACAGGGCAATGAGCAGTTCTTC. Translated: CASSRLQGNEQFF.

The chain combines TRBV12-3 or TRBV12-4 with TRBJ2-1; 11 bases are a match to TRBD2. The CDR3 extends over 15 amino acids. V shed 7 bases, J shed 5 bases, and the junction held 7 bases outside the gene matches. The CDR3 protein is CASTNSGRADNEQFF. CDR3 nucleotide sequence: TGTGCCAGCACCAATAGCGGGAGGGCCGACAATGAGCAGTTCTTC.

This clonotype has just a few counts. The rearrangement links TRBV20-1 to TRBJ2-7, with D maybe TRBD2 (6 bases). With 1 base removed from V and 1 base from J, the gap between germline ends came to 11 bases. The CDR3 spans 14 residues. CDR1 and CDR2 (germline): DFQATT, SNEGSKA (reference sequence). The DNA for the CDR3 is TGCAGTGCTAGAGCGGACGGGACTTCCTACGAGCAGTACGTC. Its protein is CSARADGTSYEQYV.

This chain joins TRBV3-1 and TRBJ1-5; D is ambiguous. The CDR3 sequence is 15 residues long. Trimming stripped 0 bases from V and 7 bases from J, with 13 bases between. CDR1 and CDR2 (germline): LGHDT, YNNKEL (reference sequence). CDR3 coding DNA: TGTGCCAGCAGCCAAGATTACGGACCGCGGCAGCCCCAGCATTTT. It translates to CASSQDYGPRQPQHF.

This clonotype was found a few times. The J gene is TRBJ2-5, the V gene TRBV4-1; 8 positions agree with TRBD1. Germline lookup yields CDR1 MGHRA and CDR2 YSYEKL. After removal of 4 bases from V and 1 base from J, the junction contained 5 bases not matched to a gene. The CDR3 extends over 15 amino acids. The CDR3 loop is CASSRTGLPQETQYF. In DNA, the CDR3 is TGCGCCAGCAGCCGGACAGGGCTCCCCCAAGAGACCCAGTACTTC.

V and J are TRBV2 and TRBJ1-3; D gene unclear. The CDR3 sequence is 17 residues long. The germline V and J ends were trimmed by 3 bases and 0 bases, with 15 bases remaining between them. Germline V gene data show CDR1 as SNHLY and CDR2 as FYNNEI. CDR3: CASSERERANSGNTIYF. The DNA of the CDR3 is TGTGCCAGCAGTGAGCGGGAAAGGGCAAACTCTGGAAACACCATATATTTT.

This rearrangement joins TRBV20-1 to TRBJ1-5; D unresolved. The V gene's germline CDR1 is DFQATT and CDR2 SNEGSKA (reference sequence). The length of the CDR3 is 13 residues. Trimming removed 6 bases at V and 2 bases at J, with 11 bases between. The CDR3 reads CSALTVGNQPQHF. DNA for the CDR3: TGCAGTGCCCTGACGGTAGGCAATCAGCCCCAGCATTTT.

This clonotype was observed a handful of times. The chain uses TRBV4-1 and TRBJ1-2, with D maybe TRBD1 (5 bases). The CDR3 runs 15 residues. The V gene's germline CDR1 is MGHRA and CDR2 YSYEKL. The germline V and J ends were trimmed by 1 base and 4 bases, with 13 bases remaining between them. The CDR3 reads CASSQVPGLGYGYTF. The CDR3 DNA reads as TGCGCCAGCAGCCAAGTACCAGGGTTGGGCTATGGCTACACCTTC.

This clonotype was recorded at least ten times. This chain connects TRBV2 to TRBJ2-3; 8 positions match TRBD2. Germline values: CDR1 SNHLY, CDR2 FYNNEI. The CDR3 runs to 14 residues. J lost 0 bases, V lost 6 bases, and 2 bases had no gene match. In DNA, the CDR3 is TGTGCCAGCAGCAGCGGGAGAAGCACAGATACGCAGTATTTT. Encoded protein: CASSSGRSTDTQYF.

With regard to this clonotype: This may be a read error: a much more frequent sequence differs by one nucleotide. The chain combines TRBV28 with TRBJ2-1, with no clear D. From germline, CDR1 is MDHEN and CDR2 SYDVKM. Trimming cost V 6 bases and J 8 bases, with 14 bases left between them. The CDR3 is 13 residues long. Written as DNA, the CDR3 is TGTGCCAGCAGCCTCCCCCCTGCCGATGAGCAGTTCTTC. Translating gives CASSLPPADEQFF.

The table lists this clonotype with many counts. The chain has TRBV27 and TRBJ2-3; D gene unclear. Trimming pared 3 bases from V and 4 bases from J, leaving 8 bases between. In germline, CDR1 is MNHEY, CDR2 SMNVEV (reference sequence). The CDR3 runs to 13 residues. The CDR3 here is CASSFLEADTQYF. DNA of the CDR3: TGTGCCAGCAGTTTCTTGGAAGCAGATACGCAGTATTTT.

This clonotype was picked up many times. The chain links TRBV5-1 to TRBJ2-3; 7 nucleotides match TRBD2. In germline, CDR1 is SGHRS, CDR2 YFSETQ. The CDR3 sequence is 17 residues long. Trimming cost V 2 bases and J 0 bases; bases outside gene matches: 9. CDR3 in DNA: TGCGCCAGCAGCTTAATTCCGGGACTACCAAGCACAGATACGCAGTATTTT. Its protein product is CASSLIPGLPSTDTQYF.

The chain joins TRBV6-1 to TRBJ2-2; the match to TRBD2 covers 7 bases. The germline CDR1 and CDR2 sequences are MNHNS and SASEGT. The junction had 9 bases not matched to a gene; V was cut back by 11 bases and J by 3 bases. The CDR3 runs 14 residues. The CDR3 region has the DNA TGTGCCGCGAGAGCGGGATACGACACCGGGGAGCTGTTTTTT. It codes for CAARAGYDTGELFF.

This clonotype was seen many times. This sequence joins TRBV18 and TRBJ1-5; 7 nucleotides agree with TRBD1. V trimming: 6 bases; J trimming: 0 bases; junction bases outside the gene matches: 17. The CDR3 covers 19 residues. In germline, CDR1 is KGHSH, CDR2 LQKENI. CDR3 amino acids: CASSRVRVQGGSSNQPQHF. The CDR3 DNA follows: TGTGCCAGCTCGAGAGTTCGGGTGCAGGGGGGAAGTAGCAATCAGCCCCAGCATTTT.

Points on this clonotype: A much larger clone is a single base away; this may be a read error. The rearrangement joins TRBV5-1 to TRBJ2-3; TRBD1 might be the D (5 bases). CDR3 length: 16 amino acids. Trimming took 0 bases from V and 3 from J, leaving 14 bases between them. Germline CDR1 SGHRS, CDR2 YFSETQ. In nucleotides, the CDR3 is TGCGCCAGCAGCTTGGATGGACATGGAGAAACAGATACGCAGTATTTT. Translation: CASSLDGHGETDTQYF.

The V call is TRBV4-1, the J call TRBJ2-3; 14 bases agree with TRBD2. CDR3 length: 16 residues. Germline V gene lookup returns CDR1 MGHRA and CDR2 YSYEKL. Trimming took 4 bases from V and 3 from J; bases not matched to a gene: 3. CDR3: CASSPGLAGETDTQYF. The CDR3, as DNA: TGCGCCAGCAGCCCGGGACTAGCGGGAGAGACAGATACGCAGTATTTT.

Many counts were recorded for this clonotype. The genes are TRBV7-9 and TRBJ2-5, with D uncertain. The CDR3 contains 15 residues. CDR1 SEHNR and CDR2 FQNEAQ come from the germline V gene (reference sequence). V lost 1 base, J lost 0 bases, and 9 bases lay in between. The CDR3 spells CASSLVGADQETQYF. The CDR3 nucleotides read TGTGCCAGCAGCTTAGTCGGTGCTGACCAAGAGACCCAGTACTTC.

This clonotype has ten or more counts. CDR3 loop: CASSLTGSNEQFF. In DNA form, the CDR3 reads TGTGCCAGCAGCTTGACAGGGAGTAATGAGCAGTTCTTC. This chain uses TRBV5-5 with TRBJ2-1, with D possibly TRBD1 on 6 matching bases. CDR3 size: 13 residues. Germline-derived CDR1 and CDR2 are SGHKS and YYEKEE (reference sequence). V was shortened by 1 base and J by 7 bases, with 9 bases between the two germline ends.

The chain has TRBV10-3 and TRBJ1-5; the D is unclear. The CDR3 extends over 15 amino acids. Germline assignment: CDR1 ENHRY and CDR2 SYGVKD. The ends were cut back, 10 bases at V and 3 bases at J, with 19 bases in the middle. The CDR3 here is CASSQDFSDNQPQHF. The CDR3 DNA reads as TGTGCCAGCAGCCAAGATTTTAGTGACAATCAGCCCCAGCATTTT.

V usage is TRBV19 and J usage is TRBJ1-5; possible D gene TRBD1, 5 bases. The CDR3 is 15 amino acids. The germline V gene encodes CDR1 LNHDA and CDR2 SQIVND (reference sequence). Deletions cut 2 bases from V and 0 bases from J, with 8 bases between. The CDR3 loop reads CASSIIDSSNQPQHF. Written as DNA, the CDR3 is TGTGCCAGTAGTATAATAGACAGTAGCAATCAGCCCCAGCATTTT.

The chain is built from TRBV4-1 and TRBJ1-5; TRBD1 is a possible D gene (5 bases). This CDR3 has 18 amino acids. CDR1 MGHRA and CDR2 YSYEKL come from the germline V gene. V was pared by 0 bases and J by 0 bases, with 15 bases between. CDR3 sequence reads: CASSQETRADYSNQPQHF. The CDR3 DNA follows: TGCGCCAGCAGCCAAGAGACCAGGGCCGATTATAGCAATCAGCCCCAGCATTTT.

This chain uses TRBV7-3 with TRBJ2-6; D uncertain. The germline V and J ends were trimmed by 2 bases and 2 bases, with 7 bases remaining between them. This CDR3 comprises 15 residues. Germline V gene lookup returns CDR1 SGHTA and CDR2 FQGTGA. In DNA form, the CDR3 reads TGTGCCAGCAGCTTATTGCGGCCTGGGGCCAACGTCCTGACTTTC. Protein product: CASSLLRPGANVLTF. The full variable domain, with the rest looked up from reference TRBV7-3 and TRBJ2-6, is GAGVSQTPSNKVTEKGKYVELRCDPISGHTALYWYRQSLGQGPEFLIYFQGTGAADDSGLPNDRFFAVRPEGSVSTLKIQRTERGDSAVYLCASSLLRPGANVLTFGAGSRLTVL.